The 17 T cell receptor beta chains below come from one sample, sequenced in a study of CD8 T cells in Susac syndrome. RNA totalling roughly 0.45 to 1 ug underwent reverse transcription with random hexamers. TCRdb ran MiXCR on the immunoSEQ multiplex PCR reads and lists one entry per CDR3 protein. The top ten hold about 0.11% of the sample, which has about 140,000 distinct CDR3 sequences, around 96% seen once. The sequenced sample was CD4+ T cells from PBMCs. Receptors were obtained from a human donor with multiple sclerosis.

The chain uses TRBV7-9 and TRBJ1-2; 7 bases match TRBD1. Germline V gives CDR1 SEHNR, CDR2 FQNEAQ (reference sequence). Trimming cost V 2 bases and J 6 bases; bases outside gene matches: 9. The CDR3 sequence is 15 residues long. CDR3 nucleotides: TGTGCCAGCAGCTTAAACAGGGGCGGACGGAATGGCTACACCTTC. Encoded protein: CASSLNRGGRNGYTF. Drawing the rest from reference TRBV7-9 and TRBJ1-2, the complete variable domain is DTGVSQNPRHKITKRGQNVTFRCDPISEHNRLYWYRQTLGQGPEFLTYFQNEAQLEKSRLLSDRFSAERPKGSFSTLEIQRTEQGDSAMYLCASSLNRGGRNGYTFGSGTRLTVV.

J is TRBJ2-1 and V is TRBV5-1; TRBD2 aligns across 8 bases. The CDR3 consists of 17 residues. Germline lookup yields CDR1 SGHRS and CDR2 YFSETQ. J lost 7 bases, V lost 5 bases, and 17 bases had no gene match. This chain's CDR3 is CASRGSGAGVFGNEQFF. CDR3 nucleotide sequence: TGCGCCAGCAGGGGAAGCGGAGCGGGAGTTTTTGGAAATGAGCAGTTCTTC.

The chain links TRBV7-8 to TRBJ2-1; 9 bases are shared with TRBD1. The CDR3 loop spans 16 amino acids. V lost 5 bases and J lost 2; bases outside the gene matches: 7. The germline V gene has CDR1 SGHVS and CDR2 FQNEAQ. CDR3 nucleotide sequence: TGTGCCAGCAGCGTCTCCGGGACAGGGACCTACAATGAGCAGTTCTTC. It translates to CASSVSGTGTYNEQFF. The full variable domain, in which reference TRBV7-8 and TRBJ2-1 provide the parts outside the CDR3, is GAGVSQSPRYKVAKRGQDVALRCDPISGHVSLFWYQQALGQGPEFLTYFQNEAQLDKSGLPSDRFFAERPEGSVSTLKIQRTQQEDSAVYLCASSVSGTGTYNEQFFGPGTRLTVL.

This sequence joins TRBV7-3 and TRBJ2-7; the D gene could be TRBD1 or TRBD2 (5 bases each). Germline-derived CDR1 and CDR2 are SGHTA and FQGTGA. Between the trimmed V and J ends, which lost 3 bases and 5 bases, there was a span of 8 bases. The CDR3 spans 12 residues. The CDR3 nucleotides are TGTGCCAGCAGCTTGCAGGGACACGAGCAGTACTTC. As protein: CASSLQGHEQYF. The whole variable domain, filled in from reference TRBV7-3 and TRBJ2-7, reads GAGVSQTPSNKVTEKGKYVELRCDPISGHTALYWYRQSLGQGPEFLIYFQGTGAADDSGLPNDRFFAVRPEGSVSTLKIQRTERGDSAVYLCASSLQGHEQYFGPGTRLTVT.

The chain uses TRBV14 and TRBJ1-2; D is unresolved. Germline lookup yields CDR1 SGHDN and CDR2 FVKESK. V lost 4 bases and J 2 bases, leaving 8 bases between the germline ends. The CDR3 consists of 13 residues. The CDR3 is CASSREINYGYTF. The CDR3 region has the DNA TGTGCCAGCAGCCGGGAGATCAACTATGGCTACACCTTC.

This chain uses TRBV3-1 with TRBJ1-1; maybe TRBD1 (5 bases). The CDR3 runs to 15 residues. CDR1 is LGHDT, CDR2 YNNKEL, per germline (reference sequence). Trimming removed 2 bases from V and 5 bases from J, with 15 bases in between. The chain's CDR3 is CASSQPGRGRTEAFF. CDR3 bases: TGTGCCAGCAGCCAACCAGGACGGGGGAGGACTGAAGCTTTCTTT.

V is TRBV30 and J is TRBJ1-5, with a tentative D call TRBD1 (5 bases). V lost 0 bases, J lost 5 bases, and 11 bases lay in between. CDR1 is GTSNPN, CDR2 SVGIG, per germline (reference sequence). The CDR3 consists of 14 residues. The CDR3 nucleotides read TGTGCCTGGAGTGTCAGGGCTAGGGATCAGCCCCAGCATTTT. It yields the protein CAWSVRARDQPQHF.

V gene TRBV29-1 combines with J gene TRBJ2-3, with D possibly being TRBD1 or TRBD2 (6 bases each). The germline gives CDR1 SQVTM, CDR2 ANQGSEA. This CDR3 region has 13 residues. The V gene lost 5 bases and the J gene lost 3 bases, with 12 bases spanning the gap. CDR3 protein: CSVRSGATDTQYF. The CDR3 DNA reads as TGCAGCGTTCGATCGGGGGCAACAGATACGCAGTATTTT.

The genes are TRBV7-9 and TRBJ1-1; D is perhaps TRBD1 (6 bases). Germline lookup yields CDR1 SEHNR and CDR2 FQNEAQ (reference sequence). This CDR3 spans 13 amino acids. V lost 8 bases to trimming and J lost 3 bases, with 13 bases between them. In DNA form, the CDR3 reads TGTGCCAGCCGCCTGGGACAAGACACTGAAGCTTTCTTT. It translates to CASRLGQDTEAFF.

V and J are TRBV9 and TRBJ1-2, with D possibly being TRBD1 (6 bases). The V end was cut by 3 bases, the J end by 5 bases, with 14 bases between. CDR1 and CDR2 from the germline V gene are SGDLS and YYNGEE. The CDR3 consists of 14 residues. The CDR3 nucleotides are TGTGCCAGCAGCGCCGGACAGAACCGTTATGGCTACACCTTC. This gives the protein CASSAGQNRYGYTF.

The CDR3 spells CASSVDPNNSPLHF. The CDR3 DNA reads TGTGCCAGCAGCGTAGATCCAAATAATTCACCCCTCCACTTT. The chain joins TRBV9 to TRBJ1-6; D remains unclear. CDR3 size: 14 residues. V lost 0 bases and J 5 bases, leaving 6 bases between the germline ends. The V gene's germline CDR1 is SGDLS and CDR2 YYNGEE.

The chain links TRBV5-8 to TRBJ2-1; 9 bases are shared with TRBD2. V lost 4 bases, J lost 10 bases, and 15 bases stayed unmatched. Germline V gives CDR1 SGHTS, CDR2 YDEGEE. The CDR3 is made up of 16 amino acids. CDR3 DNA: TGTGCCAGCAGCCGTGGGGTGACTAGCGGCAGAGACGAGCAGTTCTTC. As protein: CASSRGVTSGRDEQFF.

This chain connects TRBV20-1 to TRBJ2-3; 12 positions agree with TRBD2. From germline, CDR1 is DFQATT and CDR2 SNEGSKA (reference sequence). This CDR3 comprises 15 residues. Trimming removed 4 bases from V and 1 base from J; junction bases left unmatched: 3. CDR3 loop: CSATRTSGGTDTQYF. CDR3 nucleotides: TGCAGTGCTACCCGGACTAGCGGGGGCACAGATACGCAGTATTTT.

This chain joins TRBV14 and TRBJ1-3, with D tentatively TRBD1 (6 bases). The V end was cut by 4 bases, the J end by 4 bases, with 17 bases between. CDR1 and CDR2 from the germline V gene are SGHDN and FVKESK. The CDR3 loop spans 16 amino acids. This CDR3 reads CASSPGGGRGGNTIYF. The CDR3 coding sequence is TGTGCCAGCAGCCCCGGGGGGGGCCGAGGCGGAAACACCATATATTTT. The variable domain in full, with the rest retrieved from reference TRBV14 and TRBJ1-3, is EAGVTQFPSHSVIEKGQTVTLRCDPISGHDNLYWYRRVMGKEIKFLLHFVKESKQDESGMPNNRFLAERTGGTYSTLKVQPAELEDSGVYFCASSPGGGRGGNTIYFGEGSWLTVV.

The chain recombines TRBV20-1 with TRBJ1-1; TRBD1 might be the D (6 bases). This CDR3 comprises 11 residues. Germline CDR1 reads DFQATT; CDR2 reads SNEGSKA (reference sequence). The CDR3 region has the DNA TGCACCGGGAGACAGGCCTTCGGAGCTTTCTTT. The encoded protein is CTGRQAFGAFF.

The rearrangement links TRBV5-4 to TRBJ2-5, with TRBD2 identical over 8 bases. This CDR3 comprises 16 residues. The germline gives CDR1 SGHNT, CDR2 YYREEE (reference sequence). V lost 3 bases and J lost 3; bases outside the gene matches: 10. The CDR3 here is CASSSDGLAGKETQYF. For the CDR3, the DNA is TGTGCCAGCAGCTCGGATGGATTAGCGGGAAAAGAGACCCAGTACTTC.

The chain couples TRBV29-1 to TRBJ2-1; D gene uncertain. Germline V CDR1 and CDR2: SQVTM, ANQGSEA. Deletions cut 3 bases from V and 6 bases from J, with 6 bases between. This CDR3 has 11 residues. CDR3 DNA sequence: TGCAGCGTTGAGCTTCGCAATGAGCAGTTCTTC. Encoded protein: CSVELRNEQFF.